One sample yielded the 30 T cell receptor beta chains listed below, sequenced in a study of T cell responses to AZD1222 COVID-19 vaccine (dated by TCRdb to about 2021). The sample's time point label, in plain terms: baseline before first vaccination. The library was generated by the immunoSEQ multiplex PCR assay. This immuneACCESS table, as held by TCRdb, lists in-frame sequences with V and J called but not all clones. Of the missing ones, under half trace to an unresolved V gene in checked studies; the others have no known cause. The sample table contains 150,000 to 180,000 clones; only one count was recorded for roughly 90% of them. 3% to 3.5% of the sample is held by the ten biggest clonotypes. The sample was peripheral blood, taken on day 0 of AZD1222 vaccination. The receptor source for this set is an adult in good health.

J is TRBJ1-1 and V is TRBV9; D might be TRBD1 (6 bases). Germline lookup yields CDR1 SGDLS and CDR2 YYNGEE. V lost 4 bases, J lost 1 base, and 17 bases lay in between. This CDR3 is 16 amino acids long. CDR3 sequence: CASSPDSGNPNTEAFF. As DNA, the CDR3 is TGTGCCAGCAGCCCGGACAGCGGTAATCCGAACACTGAAGCTTTCTTT. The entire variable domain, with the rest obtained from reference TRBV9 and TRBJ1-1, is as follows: DSGVTQTPKHLITATGQRVTLRCSPRSGDLSVYWYQQSLDQGLQFLIQYYNGEERAKGNILERFSAQQFPDLHSELNLSSLELGDSALYFCASSPDSGNPNTEAFFGQGTRLTVV.

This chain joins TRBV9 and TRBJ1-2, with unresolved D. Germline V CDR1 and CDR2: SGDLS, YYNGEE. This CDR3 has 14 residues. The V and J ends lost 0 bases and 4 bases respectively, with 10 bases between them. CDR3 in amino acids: CASSVASTSYGYTF. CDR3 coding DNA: TGTGCCAGCAGCGTAGCTAGTACCAGCTATGGCTACACCTTC.

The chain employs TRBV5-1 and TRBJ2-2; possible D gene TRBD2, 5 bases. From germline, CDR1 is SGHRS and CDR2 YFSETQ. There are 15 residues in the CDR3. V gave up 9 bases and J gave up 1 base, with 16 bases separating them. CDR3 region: CATTSPRVNTGELFF. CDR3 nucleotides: TGCGCCACCACTTCCCCGAGGGTGAACACCGGGGAGCTGTTTTTT.

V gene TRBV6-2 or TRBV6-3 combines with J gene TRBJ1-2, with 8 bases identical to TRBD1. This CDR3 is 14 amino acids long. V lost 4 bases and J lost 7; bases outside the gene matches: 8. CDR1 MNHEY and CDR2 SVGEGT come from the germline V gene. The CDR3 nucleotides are TGTGCCAGCAGTTCCGGTGGACAGGGACTTGGCTACACCTTC. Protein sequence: CASSSGGQGLGYTF.

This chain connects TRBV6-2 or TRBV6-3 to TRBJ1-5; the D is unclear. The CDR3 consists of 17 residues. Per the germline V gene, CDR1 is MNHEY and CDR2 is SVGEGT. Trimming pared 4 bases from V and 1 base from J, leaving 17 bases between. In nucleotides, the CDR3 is TGTGCCAGCAGTTCCCGGCGTTGGGAAGTGAGCAATCAGCCCCAGCATTTT. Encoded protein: CASSSRRWEVSNQPQHF.

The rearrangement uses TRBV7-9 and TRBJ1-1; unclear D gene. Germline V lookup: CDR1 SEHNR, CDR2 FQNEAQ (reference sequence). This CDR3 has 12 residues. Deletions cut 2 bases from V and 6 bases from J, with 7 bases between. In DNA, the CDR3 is TGTGCCAGCAGCTTACGAAGGGCTGAAGCTTTCTTT. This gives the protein CASSLRRAEAFF.

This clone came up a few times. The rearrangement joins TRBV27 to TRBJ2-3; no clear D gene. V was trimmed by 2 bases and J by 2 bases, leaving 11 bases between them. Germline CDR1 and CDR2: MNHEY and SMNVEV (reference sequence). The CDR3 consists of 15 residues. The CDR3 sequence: CASSLRYSSTDTQYF. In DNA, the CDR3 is TGTGCCAGCAGTTTAAGGTACAGCTCCACAGATACGCAGTATTTT.

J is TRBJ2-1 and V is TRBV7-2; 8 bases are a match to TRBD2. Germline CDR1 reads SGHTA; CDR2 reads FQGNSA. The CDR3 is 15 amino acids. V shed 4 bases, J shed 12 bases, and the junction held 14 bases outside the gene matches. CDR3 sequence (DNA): TGTGCCAGCAGCTCCCTATCGGGACTAGATGGGGGGCAGTTCTTC. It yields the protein CASSSLSGLDGGQFF. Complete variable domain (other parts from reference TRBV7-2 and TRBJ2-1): GAGVSQSPSNKVTEKGKDVELRCDPISGHTALYWYRQSLGQGLEFLIYFQGNSAPDKSGLPSDRFSAERTGGSVSTLTIQRTQQEDSAVYLCASSSLSGLDGGQFFGPGTRLTVL.

The CDR3 region is CAISESPLYGYTF. For the CDR3, the DNA is TGTGCCATCAGTGAGTCTCCCCTCTATGGCTACACCTTC. This chain connects TRBV10-3 to TRBJ1-2; D gene unclear. V lost 0 bases to trimming and J lost 4 bases, with 6 bases between them. In germline, CDR1 is ENHRY, CDR2 SYGVKD. CDR3 length: 13 residues.

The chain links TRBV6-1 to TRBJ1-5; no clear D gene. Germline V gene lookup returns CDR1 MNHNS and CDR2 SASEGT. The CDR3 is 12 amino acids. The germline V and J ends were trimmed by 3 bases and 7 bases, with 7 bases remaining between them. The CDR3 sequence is CASSEKGQPQHF. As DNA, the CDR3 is TGTGCCAGCAGTGAGAAAGGCCAGCCCCAGCATTTT.

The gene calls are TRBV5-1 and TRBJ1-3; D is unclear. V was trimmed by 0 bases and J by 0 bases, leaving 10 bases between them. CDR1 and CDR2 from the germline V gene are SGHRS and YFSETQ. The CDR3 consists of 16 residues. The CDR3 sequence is CASSLASASSGNTIYF. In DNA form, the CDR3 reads TGCGCCAGCAGCTTGGCCTCCGCTAGCTCTGGAAACACCATATATTTT.

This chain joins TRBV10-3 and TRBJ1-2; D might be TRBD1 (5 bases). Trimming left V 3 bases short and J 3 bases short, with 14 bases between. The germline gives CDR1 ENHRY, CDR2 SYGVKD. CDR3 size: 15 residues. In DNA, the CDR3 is TGTGCCATCAGTGAAGATAGGGGATGGGACTATGGCTACACCTTC. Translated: CAISEDRGWDYGYTF.

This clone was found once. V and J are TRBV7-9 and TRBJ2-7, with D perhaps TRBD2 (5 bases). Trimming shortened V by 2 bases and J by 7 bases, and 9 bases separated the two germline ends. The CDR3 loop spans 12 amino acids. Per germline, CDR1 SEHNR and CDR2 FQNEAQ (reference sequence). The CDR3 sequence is CASSLTPGEQYF. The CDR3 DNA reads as TGTGCCAGCAGCTTAACCCCGGGGGAGCAGTACTTC.

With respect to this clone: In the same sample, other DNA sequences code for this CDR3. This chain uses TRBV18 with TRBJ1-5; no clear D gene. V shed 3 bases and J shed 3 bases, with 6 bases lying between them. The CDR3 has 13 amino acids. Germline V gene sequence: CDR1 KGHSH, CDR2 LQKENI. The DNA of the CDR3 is TGTGCCAGCTCACCCGGGTCCAATCAGCCCCAGCATTTT. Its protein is CASSPGSNQPQHF.

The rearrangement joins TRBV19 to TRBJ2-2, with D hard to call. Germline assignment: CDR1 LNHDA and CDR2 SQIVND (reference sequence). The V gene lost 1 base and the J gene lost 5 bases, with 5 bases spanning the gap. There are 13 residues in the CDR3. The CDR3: CASSIGLTGELFF. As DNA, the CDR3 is TGTGCCAGTAGTATAGGTCTAACCGGGGAGCTGTTTTTT.

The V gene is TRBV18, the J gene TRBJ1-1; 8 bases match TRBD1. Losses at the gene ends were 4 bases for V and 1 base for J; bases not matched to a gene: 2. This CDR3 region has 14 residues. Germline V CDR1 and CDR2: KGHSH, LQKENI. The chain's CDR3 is CASSLGQGNTEAFF. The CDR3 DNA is TGTGCCAGCTCACTAGGACAGGGGAACACTGAAGCTTTCTTT.

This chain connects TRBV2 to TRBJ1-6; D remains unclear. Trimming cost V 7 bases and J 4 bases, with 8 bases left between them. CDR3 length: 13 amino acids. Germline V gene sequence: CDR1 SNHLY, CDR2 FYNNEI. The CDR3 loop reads CASTGQYNSPLHF. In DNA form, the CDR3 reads TGTGCCAGCACCGGGCAGTATAATTCACCCCTCCACTTT.

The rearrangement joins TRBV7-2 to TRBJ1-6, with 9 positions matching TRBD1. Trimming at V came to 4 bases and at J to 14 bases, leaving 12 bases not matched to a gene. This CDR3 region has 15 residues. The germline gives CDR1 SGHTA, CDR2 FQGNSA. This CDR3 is CASSSLTGGSFALHF. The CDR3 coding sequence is TGTGCCAGCAGCTCGTTAACAGGGGGCTCTTTTGCCCTCCACTTT. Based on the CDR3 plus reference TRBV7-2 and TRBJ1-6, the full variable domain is GAGVSQSPSNKVTEKGKDVELRCDPISGHTALYWYRQSLGQGLEFLIYFQGNSAPDKSGLPSDRFSAERTGGSVSTLTIQRTQQEDSAVYLCASSSLTGGSFALHFGNGTRLTVT.

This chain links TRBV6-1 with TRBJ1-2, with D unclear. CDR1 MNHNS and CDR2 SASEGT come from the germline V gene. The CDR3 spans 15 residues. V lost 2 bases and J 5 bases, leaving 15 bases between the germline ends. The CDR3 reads CASSESADLRYGYTF. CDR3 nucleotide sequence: TGTGCCAGCAGTGAATCGGCGGACCTGAGGTATGGCTACACCTTC.

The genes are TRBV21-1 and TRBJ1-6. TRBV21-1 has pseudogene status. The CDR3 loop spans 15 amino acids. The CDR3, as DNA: TGTGCCAGCAGCAAAGTCGGCAGACCAAATTCACCCCTCCACTTT. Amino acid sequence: CASSKVGRPNSPLHF.

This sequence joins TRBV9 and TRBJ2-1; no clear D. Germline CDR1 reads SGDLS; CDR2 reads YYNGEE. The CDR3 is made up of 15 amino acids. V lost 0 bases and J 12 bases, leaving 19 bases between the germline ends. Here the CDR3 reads CASSVELQDADVQFF. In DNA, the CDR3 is TGTGCCAGCAGCGTAGAACTGCAGGACGCGGACGTGCAGTTCTTC.

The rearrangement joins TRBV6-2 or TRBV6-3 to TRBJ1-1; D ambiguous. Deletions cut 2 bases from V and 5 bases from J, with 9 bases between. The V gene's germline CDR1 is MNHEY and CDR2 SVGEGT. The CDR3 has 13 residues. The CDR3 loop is CASSYTLGTEAFF. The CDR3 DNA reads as TGTGCCAGCAGTTACACGTTAGGGACTGAAGCTTTCTTT.

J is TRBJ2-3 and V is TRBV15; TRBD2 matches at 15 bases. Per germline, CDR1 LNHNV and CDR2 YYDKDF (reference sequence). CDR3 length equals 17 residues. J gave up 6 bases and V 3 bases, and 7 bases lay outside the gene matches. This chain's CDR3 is CATSRSPGTSGGDTQYF. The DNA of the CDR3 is TGTGCCACCAGCAGGTCTCCCGGGACTAGCGGGGGGGATACGCAGTATTTT.

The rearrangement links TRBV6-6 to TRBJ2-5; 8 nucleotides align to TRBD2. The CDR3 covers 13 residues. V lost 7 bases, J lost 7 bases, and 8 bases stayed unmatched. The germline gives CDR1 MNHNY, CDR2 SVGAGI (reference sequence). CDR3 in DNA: TGTGCCAGCAATCCACCGGGAGGGTGGACCCAGTACTTC. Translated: CASNPPGGWTQYF.

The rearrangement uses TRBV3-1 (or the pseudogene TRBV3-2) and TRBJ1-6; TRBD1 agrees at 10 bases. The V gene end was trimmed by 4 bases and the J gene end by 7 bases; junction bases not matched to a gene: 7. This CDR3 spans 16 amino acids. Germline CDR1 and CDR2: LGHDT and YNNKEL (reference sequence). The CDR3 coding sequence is TGTGCCAGCAGCCCTCAGACAGGGGGCGGGAATTCACCCCTCCACTTT. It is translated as CASSPQTGGGNSPLHF.

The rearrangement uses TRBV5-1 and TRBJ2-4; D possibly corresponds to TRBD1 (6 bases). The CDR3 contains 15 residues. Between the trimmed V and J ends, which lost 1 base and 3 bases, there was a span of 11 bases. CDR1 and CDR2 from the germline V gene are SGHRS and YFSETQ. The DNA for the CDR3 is TGCGCCAGCAGCTTGCAGGGGCTCGACAAAAACATTCAGTACTTC. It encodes CASSLQGLDKNIQYF.

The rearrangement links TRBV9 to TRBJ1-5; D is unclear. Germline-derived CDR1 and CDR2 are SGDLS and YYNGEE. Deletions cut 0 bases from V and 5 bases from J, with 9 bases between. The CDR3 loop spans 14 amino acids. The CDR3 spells CASSVDSGHQPQHF. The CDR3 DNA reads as TGTGCCAGCAGCGTAGACTCGGGCCATCAGCCCCAGCATTTT.

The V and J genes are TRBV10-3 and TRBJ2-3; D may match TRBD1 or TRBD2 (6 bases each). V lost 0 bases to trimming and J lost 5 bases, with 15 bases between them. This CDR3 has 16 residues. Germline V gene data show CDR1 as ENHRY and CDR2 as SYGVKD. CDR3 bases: TGTGCCATCAGTGAGTCTAGAGGGGGGCGAGGAGATACGCAGTATTTT. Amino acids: CAISESRGGRGDTQYF.

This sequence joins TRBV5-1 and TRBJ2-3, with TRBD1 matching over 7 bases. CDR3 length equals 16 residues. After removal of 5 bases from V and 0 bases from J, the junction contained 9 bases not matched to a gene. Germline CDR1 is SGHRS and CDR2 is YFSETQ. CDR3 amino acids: CASRAPQGPSTDTQYF. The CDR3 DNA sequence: TGCGCCAGCAGGGCCCCACAGGGGCCAAGCACAGATACGCAGTATTTT.

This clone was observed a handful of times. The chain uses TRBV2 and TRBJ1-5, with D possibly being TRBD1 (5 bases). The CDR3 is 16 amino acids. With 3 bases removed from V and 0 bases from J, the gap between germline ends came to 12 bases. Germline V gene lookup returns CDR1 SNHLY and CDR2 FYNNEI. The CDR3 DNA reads TGTGCCAGCAGTGAGTCAGGGACCTATAGCAATCAGCCCCAGCATTTT. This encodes CASSESGTYSNQPQHF.